Below, one T cell receptor (beta chain) is given with its context. The antigen this receptor binds is unknown. There are no base qualities to consult, and no much larger clone falls within one base. The cohort consisted of 600 to 700 healthy bone marrow donors. All cohort members were sampled while nominally healthy, although unrecorded immune exposures were likely present. The donor was CMV seronegative and was included in the group of a few hundred seronegative cohort members. A peripheral blood sample was collected from each donor, and TCR beta sequencing was performed on peripheral blood mononuclear cells. Genomic DNA extraction from the blood cell samples was performed with the Qiagen DNeasy Blood Extraction Kit. CDR1 and CDR2 (SGHTS, YDEGEE) derive from the germline V gene. A distance of 10 bases separates the germline ends of V and J, which lose 0 bases and 0 bases respectively. Taken from cysteine to phenylalanine, the CDR3 has 17 residues. Just CDR3 DNA is preserved here, 51 bases in frame from base 1.

This sample is part of a study of cytomegalovirus exposure and HLA in healthy donors (TCRdb year 2017). For the wider study: According to an earlier analysis of 587 of the donors, 150 million to 200 million T cells yielded approximately 120 million unique TCR beta sequences and more than 250 Gb of sequence data. HLA typing included class I and class II loci at four-digit resolution. Along with the roughly 700-subject first cohort, a separate validation cohort of more than 90 different subjects was used. In the later analysis, no new phenotypic data were used to find candidate immune exposures; instead, reliance was placed on TCR beta sequences and their occurrence across donors. To study patterns of TCR occurrence, a later analysis re-analyzed previously published TCR beta repertoires from 700 or so donors and added high-resolution HLA genotyping. Donor age, sex, ethnicity and CMV serostatus were compiled alongside the repertoire data. High-throughput TCR immunosequencing, statistical association of individual TCRs with disease status, and machine learning were combined to predict cytomegalovirus infection status. Because of strong linkage in the cohort, five DR-DQ haplotypes were treated as single units for association and clustering. Across approximately 420 genotyped donors of the cohort, an average of roughly 200,000 unique TCR beta nucleotide sequences per donor were sequenced, and about a sixth of those sequences were non-productive. Typing coverage differed by locus: A, B, C, DRB1 and DQB1 were typed in about 620-630 donors, DQA1 in 522, DPA1 in 600 to 610, and DPB1 in about 450. Roughly 320 gigabases of sequencing data and approximately 91 million unique TCR sequences made up an early release that covered about 640 HLA-typed donors. A later genetic analysis took genome-wide SNP genotypes for about three fifths of the roughly 700 donors and used that subset as a discovery cohort. The study profiled the T cell repertoires of under 700 subjects by immunosequencing and related them to cytomegalovirus serostatus. Of the roughly 400 genotyped donors, less than 90% were placed in the genetic ancestry cluster associated with self-reported Caucasian donors. Every discovery cohort repertoire had been produced on one sequencing platform. The study was designed to test whether signatures of past pathogen exposure could be identified by cataloging public T cell receptors. An earlier analysis of about 600 of the donors used high-throughput TCR beta sequencing to judge whether each TCR beta V gene segment behaved as functional or pseudogenic. Study-level results and caveats: A later analysis reported that several top co-occurrence clusters appeared linked to parvovirus B19, influenza, CMV and Epstein-Barr virus. The authors suggested that the approach could potentially be extended to other disease states and immunological phenotypes. In a later genetic analysis, fewer N-insertions in productive TCRs were reported among donors in an Asian-associated ancestry cluster than the 666-donor mean. In a later analysis, TCR association rates were found to vary across HLA loci, with the most associated TCRs seen for DRB1 alleles and the fewest for HLA-C alleles. In an earlier analysis of 587 of the donors, most TCR beta V segments appeared in productive rearrangements about 90% or about 30% of the time, broadly matching IMGT annotations. Because HLA typing was missing for some donors at each locus, association tests included only the typed subset. A further reported finding was that TCR beta sequences accurately predicted the HLA-A and HLA-B alleles for most subjects in the first cohort. An association between a missense DCLRE1C variant and V-gene and J-gene trimming of TCR beta chains was found in a later genetic analysis and replicated in an independent cohort. A later analysis found that HLA-associated TCR beta chains were more clonally expanded and had lower generation probabilities than equally common non-associated chains. Correlated functional status among segregating V segments might be attributable to linkage disequilibrium, but an unknown experimental factor could not be ruled out. Three of the identified cytomegalovirus-associated TCR beta chains were confirmed in vitro to be specific for cytomegalovirus antigens. Roughly uniform sequencing depth across donors was assumed in presence/absence analyses, although this assumption may not hold. The sequencing pipeline was judged likely to have produced a cluster of highly shared sequence variants as a technical artifact. The study gave a list of about 170 TCR beta chains associated with cytomegalovirus. Cytomegalovirus status was reported to be diagnosed by the classifier with high specificity and sensitivity in both the original and validation cohorts. Most TCR sequences were seen in very few donors, while some public TCRs were found in many individuals. The 87-base-pair reads could not distinguish some IMGT-functional V segments, including TRBV6-2 and TRBV6-3, so those segments were excluded. Strong co-occurrence of HLA alleles, especially DR and DQ, made assigning TCR associations to individual alleles difficult. In this cohort, only TCR beta chains were sequenced, and detectable features were limited by the absence of alpha or paired-chain data. At a false discovery rate of 0.05, a later analysis linked 16,951 TCR beta sequences to specific HLA alleles. About 17 rarely observed V segments, including chromosome 9 orphons, were excluded from the earlier analysis of 550 to 700 of the donors because counts were too low. For the cohort, immune exposure information was limited to CMV serostatus. According to a later analysis, most CMV-associated TCR beta chains appeared to be HLA-restricted, and the HLA associations seemed to be driven largely by CMV exposure.

The library was produced with the immunoSEQ multiplex PCR assay. For the multiplex PCR, a mixture combining 60 forward primers for TCR Vbeta segments and 13 reverse primers for TCR Jbeta segments was used. The CDR3 region of rearranged TCR beta genes was amplified from genomic DNA with a multiplex PCR assay. The amplified TCR beta libraries were sequenced on the Illumina HiSeq System as 87-base-pair reads. On the authors' methods: A later analysis counted tens of millions of unique TCR beta chains across the 640 or so repertoires, and some 11 million of these chains were shared by at least two donors. A nearest-neighbor algorithm error-corrected the raw reads and collapsed the reads into unique sequences, merging closely related sequences to remove PCR and sequencing errors. V, D and J gene segments were assigned by aligning CDR3 sequences to IMGT reference sequences. For a sequence to be retained, a match of at least six nucleotides to both a V gene segment and a J gene segment was required. Rearrangements were called productive when the CDR3 lacked stop codons and stayed in frame with V and J; all others were non-productive. CDR3 was defined according to IMGT convention as the region running from the second conserved V-encoded cysteine to the conserved J-encoded phenylalanine. Sequences without an unambiguous match to a single V gene segment were excluded from the earlier analysis of several hundred of the donors. An earlier analysis of 587 of the donors called V segments functional above 56.7% productive rearrangements and segregating when the between-donor standard deviation exceeded 5%. To diagnose cytomegalovirus status from the catalog of TCR beta chain sequences, a statistical classification framework was built. V and J gene assignment, in a later analysis, came from comparing TCR nucleotide sequences with IMGT/GENE-DB human TR gene sequences. A later analysis assigned CDR3 sequences and most-parsimonious VDJ recombination scenarios with the TCRdist pipeline. In a later analysis, each TCR beta chain was defined by its CDR3 amino acid sequence together with its V-gene family, and reads without a unique V-gene family were excluded. To address suspected cross-contamination and a sequencing artifact, a later analysis removed some 620 highly shared, low-generation-probability nucleotide sequences. In a later analysis, a clonal expansion index was calculated for each public chain from normalized within-repertoire ranks of inferred template counts. Generation probabilities in a later analysis came from a VDJ recombination model fitted to out-of-frame rearrangements, and those results were checked against IGoR. In a later analysis, TCR-TCR, TCR-HLA and TCR-CMV co-occurrence was scored with hypergeometric tests, and a repertoire-size bias correction was applied to TCR pairs. To estimate false discovery rates, a later analysis permuted the HLA or CMV assignments 20 times. A later analysis grouped co-occurring TCRs with DBSCAN, adding TCRdist sequence similarity when clustering within HLA-allele-positive subsets. For co-occurrence clustering, repertoires with fewer than 30,000 or more than 120,000 public chains were excluded, along with roughly five repertoires with anomalous nucleotide sharing. TCRdb's version of the immuneACCESS table is confined to in-frame rearrangements and falls short of the full clone set. An unresolved V gene accounts for under half of the shortfall where checked; the remainder is of unknown origin. That table gives V, J and clone size, and the DNA gave D and trimming. In all, the sample holds 160,000 or so clones, and around four fifths of those were seen once. The ten largest account for approximately 1.2% of the sample.

This TCR came from a man younger than 40 in good health and CMV-seronegative. This chain is built from TRBV5-8 and TRBJ2-6, and perhaps TRBD1 as D gene, on 6 matching bases. Source material: PBMCs. The CDR3 protein is CASSLGRGNSGANVLTF. The nucleotides read TGTGCCAGCAGCTTGGGCAGGGGCAACTCTGGGGCCAACGTCCTGACTTTC.